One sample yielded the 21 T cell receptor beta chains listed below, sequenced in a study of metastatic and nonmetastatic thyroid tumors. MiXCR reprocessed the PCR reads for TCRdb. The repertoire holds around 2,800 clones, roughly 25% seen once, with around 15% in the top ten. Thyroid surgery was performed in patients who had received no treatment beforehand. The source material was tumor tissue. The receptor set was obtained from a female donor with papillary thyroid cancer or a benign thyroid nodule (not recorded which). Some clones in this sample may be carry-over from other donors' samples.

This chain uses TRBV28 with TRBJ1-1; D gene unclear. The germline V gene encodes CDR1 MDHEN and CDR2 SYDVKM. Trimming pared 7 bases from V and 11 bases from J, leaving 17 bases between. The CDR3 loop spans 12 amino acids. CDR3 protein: CASTRSEMEAFF. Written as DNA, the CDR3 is TGTGCCAGCACCAGGAGCGAAATGGAGGCTTTCTTT.

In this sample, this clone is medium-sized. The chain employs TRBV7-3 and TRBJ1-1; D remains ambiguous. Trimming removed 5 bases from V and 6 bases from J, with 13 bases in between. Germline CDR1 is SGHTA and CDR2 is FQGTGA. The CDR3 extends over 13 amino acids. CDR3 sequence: CASSLLRGAEAFF. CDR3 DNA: TGTGCCAGCAGCCTACTTAGAGGTGCTGAAGCTTTCTTT.

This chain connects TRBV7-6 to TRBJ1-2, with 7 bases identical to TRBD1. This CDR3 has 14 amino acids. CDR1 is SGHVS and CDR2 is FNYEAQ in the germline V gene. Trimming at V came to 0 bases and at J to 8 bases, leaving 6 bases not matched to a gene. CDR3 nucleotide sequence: TGTGCCAGCAGCTTAGCCTCTACAGGGGTCGGCTACACCTTC. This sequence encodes CASSLASTGVGYTF.

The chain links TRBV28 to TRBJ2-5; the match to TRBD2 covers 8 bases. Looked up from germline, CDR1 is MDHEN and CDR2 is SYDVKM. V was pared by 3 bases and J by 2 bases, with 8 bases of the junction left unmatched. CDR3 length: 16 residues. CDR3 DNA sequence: TGTGCCAGCAGTTTGGAGGCCTTAGCGGGGCAAGAGACCCAGTACTTC. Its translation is CASSLEALAGQETQYF.

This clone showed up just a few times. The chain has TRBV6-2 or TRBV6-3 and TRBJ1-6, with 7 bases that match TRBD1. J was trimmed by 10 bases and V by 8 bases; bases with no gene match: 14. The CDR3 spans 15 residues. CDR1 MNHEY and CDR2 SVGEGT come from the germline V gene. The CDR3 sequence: CASASETGIKSPLHF. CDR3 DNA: TGTGCCAGCGCCTCAGAGACAGGGATTAAGTCACCCCTCCACTTT.

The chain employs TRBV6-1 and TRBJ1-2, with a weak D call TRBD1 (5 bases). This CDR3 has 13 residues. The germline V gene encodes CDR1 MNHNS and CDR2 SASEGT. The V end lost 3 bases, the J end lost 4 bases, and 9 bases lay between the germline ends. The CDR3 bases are TGTGCCAGCAGTGATGCAGGGACCTATGGCTACACCTTC. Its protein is CASSDAGTYGYTF.

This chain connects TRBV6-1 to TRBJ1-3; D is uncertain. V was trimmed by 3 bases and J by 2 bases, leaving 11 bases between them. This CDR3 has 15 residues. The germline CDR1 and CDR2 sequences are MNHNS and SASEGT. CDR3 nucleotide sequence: TGTGCCAGCAGTGACAGACCCGGGGCTGGAAACACCATATATTTT. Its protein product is CASSDRPGAGNTIYF.

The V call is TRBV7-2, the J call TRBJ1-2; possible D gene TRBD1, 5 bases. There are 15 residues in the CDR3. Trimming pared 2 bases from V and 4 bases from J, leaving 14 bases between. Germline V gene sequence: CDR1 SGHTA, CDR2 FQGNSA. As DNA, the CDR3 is TGTGCCAGCAGCTTATTAGGGGTCTCTGGCTATGGCTACACCTTC. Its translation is CASSLLGVSGYGYTF.

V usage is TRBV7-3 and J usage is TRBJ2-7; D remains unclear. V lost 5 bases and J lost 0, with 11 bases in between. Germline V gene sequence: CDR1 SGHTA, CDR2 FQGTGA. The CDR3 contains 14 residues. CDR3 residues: CASSLRPSSYEQYF. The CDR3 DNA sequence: TGTGCCAGCAGCCTACGACCTAGCTCCTACGAGCAGTACTTC.

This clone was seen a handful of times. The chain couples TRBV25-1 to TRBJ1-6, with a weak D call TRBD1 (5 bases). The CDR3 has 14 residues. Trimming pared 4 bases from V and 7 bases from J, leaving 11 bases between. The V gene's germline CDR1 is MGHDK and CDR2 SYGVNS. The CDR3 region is CASSAQGSNSPLHF. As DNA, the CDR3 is TGTGCCAGCAGTGCCCAGGGCTCAAATTCACCCCTCCACTTT.

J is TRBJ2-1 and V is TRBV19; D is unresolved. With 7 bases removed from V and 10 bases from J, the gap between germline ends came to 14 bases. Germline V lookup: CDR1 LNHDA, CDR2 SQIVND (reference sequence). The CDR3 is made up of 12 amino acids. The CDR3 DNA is TGTGCCAGTATTATGCTTAGCACCGAGCAGTTCTTC. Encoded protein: CASIMLSTEQFF.

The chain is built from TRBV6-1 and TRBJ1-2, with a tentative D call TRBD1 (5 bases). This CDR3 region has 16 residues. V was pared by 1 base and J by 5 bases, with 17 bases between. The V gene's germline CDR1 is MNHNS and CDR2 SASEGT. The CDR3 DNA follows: TGTGCCAGCAGTGAAGTACTCCAGGGAGACCCTTATGGCTACACCTTC. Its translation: CASSEVLQGDPYGYTF.

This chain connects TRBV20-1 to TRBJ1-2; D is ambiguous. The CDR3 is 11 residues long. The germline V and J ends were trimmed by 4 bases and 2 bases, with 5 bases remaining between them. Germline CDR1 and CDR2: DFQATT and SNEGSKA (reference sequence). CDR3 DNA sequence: TGCAGTGCTACAAACAACTATGGCTACACCTTC. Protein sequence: CSATNNYGYTF.

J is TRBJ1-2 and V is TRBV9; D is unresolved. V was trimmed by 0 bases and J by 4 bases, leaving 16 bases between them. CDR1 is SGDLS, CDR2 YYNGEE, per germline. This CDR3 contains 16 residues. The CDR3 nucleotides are TGTGCCAGCAGCGTAGCCCCCGGACCCTCGTCCTATGGCTACACCTTC. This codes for CASSVAPGPSSYGYTF.

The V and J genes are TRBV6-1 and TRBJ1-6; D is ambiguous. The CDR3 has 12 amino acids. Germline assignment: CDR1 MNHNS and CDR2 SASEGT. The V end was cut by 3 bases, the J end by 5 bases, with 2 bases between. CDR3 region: CASSDHNSPLHF. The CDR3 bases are TGTGCCAGCAGTGACCATAATTCACCCCTCCACTTT.

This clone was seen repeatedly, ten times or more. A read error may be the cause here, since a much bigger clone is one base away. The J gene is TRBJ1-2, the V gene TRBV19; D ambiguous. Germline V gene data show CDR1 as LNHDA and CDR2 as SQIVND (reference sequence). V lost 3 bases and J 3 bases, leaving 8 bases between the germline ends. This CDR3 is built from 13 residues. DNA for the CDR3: TGTGCCAGTAGTATGCAGCGTGACTATGGCTACACCTTC. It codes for CASSMQRDYGYTF. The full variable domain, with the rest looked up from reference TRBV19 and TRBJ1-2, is DGGITQSPKYLFRKEGQNVTLSCEQNLNHDAMYWYRQDPGQGLRLIYYSQIVNDFQKGDIAEGYSVSREKKESFPLTVTSAQKNPTAFYLCASSMQRDYGYTFGSGTRLTVV.

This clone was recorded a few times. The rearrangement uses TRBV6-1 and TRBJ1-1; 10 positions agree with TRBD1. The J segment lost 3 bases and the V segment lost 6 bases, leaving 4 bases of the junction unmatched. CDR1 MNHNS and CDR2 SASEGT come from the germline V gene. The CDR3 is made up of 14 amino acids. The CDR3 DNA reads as TGTGCCAGCAGGACAGGGGGCATGGACACTGAAGCTTTCTTT. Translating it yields CASRTGGMDTEAFF.

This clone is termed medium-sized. The CDR3 bases are TGTGCCATCTCGGACCCCGTAATGAACACTGAAGCTTTCTTT. Encoded protein: CAISDPVMNTEAFF. The chain is built from TRBV10-3 and TRBJ1-1; D is uncertain. CDR1 and CDR2 from the germline V gene are ENHRY and SYGVKD. The CDR3 runs to 14 residues. Trimming left V 8 bases short and J 0 bases short, with 13 bases between.

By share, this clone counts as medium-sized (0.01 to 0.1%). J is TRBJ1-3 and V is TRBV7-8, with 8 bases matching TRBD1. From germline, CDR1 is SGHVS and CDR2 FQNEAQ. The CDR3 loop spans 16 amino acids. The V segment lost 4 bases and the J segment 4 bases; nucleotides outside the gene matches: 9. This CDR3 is CASSSDRGHFGNTIYF. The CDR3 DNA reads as TGTGCCAGCAGCTCCGACAGGGGACATTTCGGAAACACCATATATTTT.

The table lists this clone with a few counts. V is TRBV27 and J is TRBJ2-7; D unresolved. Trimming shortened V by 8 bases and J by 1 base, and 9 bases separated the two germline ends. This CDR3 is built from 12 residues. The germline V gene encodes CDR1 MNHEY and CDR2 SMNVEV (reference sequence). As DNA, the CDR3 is TGTGCCAGCGGTAAGGGATCCTACGAGCAGTACTTC. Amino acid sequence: CASGKGSYEQYF.

The CDR3 spells CASRTPGEGAFTGELFF. In nucleotides, the CDR3 is TGTGCCAGCCGGACCCCAGGGGAGGGGGCTTTTACCGGGGAGCTGTTTTTT. This chain uses TRBV28 with TRBJ2-2; D possibly uses TRBD1 or TRBD2 (7 bases each). The CDR3 has 17 residues. Trimming took off 8 bases at V and 5 bases at J, with 24 bases between the two ends. Germline V CDR1 and CDR2: MDHEN, SYDVKM.